The sequence of this T cell receptor beta chain was determined in a study of T cells in Graves' hyperthyroidism and ophthalmopathy. This clonotype was seen a few times. Its antigen is as yet unknown. Regarding the study as a whole: Blood also contained most expanded thyroid clonotypes above 0.001.

Fresh peripheral blood, roughly 10 ml of it, supplied the PBMCs. Germline V gene sequence: CDR1 LGHNA, CDR2 YSLEER. The CDR3 sequence is 16 residues long. J gave up 2 bases and V 2 bases, and 8 bases lay outside the gene matches. Amplified TCR beta CDR3 regions came from RNA transcripts. The HTBI primer set was used in a first-round RT-PCR of the TCR CDR3. TCRdb redid the calling of the multiplex PCR reads with MiXCR, one entry per CDR3 protein. The sample contains hundreds of thousands of distinct CDR3 sequences, about 14% of which appear only once. The chain is built from TRBV4-3 and TRBJ2-7; 8 bases line up with TRBD2. This sequence originates from a woman aged 45-60 years with Graves' ophthalmopathy. Sample: blood. The CDR3 nucleotides are TGCGCCAGCAGCCAACTAAGGAGCGGGAGTCCCTACGAGCAGTACTTC. Amino acid sequence: CASSQLRSGSPYEQYF.